A selection of T cell receptor beta chains follows, all from one sample in a study of radiation and T cells in renal cell carcinoma. Some clones are missing from TCRdb's copy, which holds only in-frame ones; the method was immunoSEQ multiplex PCR. The sample lists approximately 150,000 clones, 70% to 90% occurring once. Sample: blood, taken from a patient whose treatment included radiotherapy and nephrectomy. These receptors all stem from a woman in her 50s with renal cell carcinoma. CDR3s include the opening cysteine and the closing phenylalanine or tryptophan. D genes are given only for firm matches. Size tells how often a clone was seen (once, few, many) or the class of an expanded clone, and some rows leave it out.

TRBJ1-2	once	-	TRBV11-2	CASSSLWRGVDGYTF	TGTGCCAGCAGCTCCCTGTGGAGGGGGGTTGATGGCTACACCTTC
TRBJ1-2	once	-	TRBV6-4	CASSDQQTANYGYTF	TGTGCCAGCAGTGACCAGCAGACAGCTAACTATGGCTACACCTTC
TRBJ2-1	-	TRBD2	TRBV9	CASSPRGSSGGQSYNEQFF	TGTGCCAGCAGCCCCCGGGGATCTAGCGGGGGGCAATCCTACAATGAGCAGTTCTTC
TRBJ1-5	-	-	TRBV19	CASSRQLDSSNQPQHF	TGTGCCAGTAGTAGACAGCTGGACAGTAGCAATCAGCCCCAGCATTTT
TRBJ1-4	-	TRBD1	TRBV4-1	CASRSPTGRSKLGEKLFF	TGCGCCAGCAGATCCCCGACAGGGCGGTCCAAATTGGGGGAAAAACTGTTTTTT
TRBJ2-2	-	-	TRBV10-2	CASIMGEWTGELFF	TGCGCCAGCATTATGGGGGAGTGGACCGGGGAGCTGTTTTTT
TRBJ2-5	-	-	TRBV5-1	CASCIQGREETQYF	TGCGCCAGCTGCATACAGGGGAGGGAAGAGACCCAGTACTTC
TRBJ1-5	-	-	TRBV7-2	CASSSTGQGRGNQPQHF	TGTGCCAGCAGCTCGACCGGGCAGGGACGGGGCAATCAGCCCCAGCATTTT
TRBJ2-6	-	-	TRBV7-2	CASSLVPGRRASGANVLTF	TGTGCCAGCAGCTTAGTACCTGGCAGGAGAGCCTCTGGGGCCAACGTCCTGACTTTC
TRBJ1-2	-	-	TRBV5-5	CASSLESQIYGYTF	TGTGCCAGCAGCTTGGAGTCCCAGATCTATGGCTACACCTTC
TRBJ2-1	-	-	TRBV4-1	CASSQEQSYNEQFF	TGCGCCAGCAGCCAAGAGCAATCGTACAATGAGCAGTTCTTC
TRBJ1-4	-	-	TRBV7-2	CASSLSGEKLFF	TGTGCCAGCAGCTTGTCTGGGGAAAAACTGTTTTTT
TRBJ1-4	-	-	TRBV7-9	CASSLNAGTGNEKLFF	TGTGCCAGCAGCTTAAACGCCGGGACTGGCAATGAAAAACTGTTTTTT
TRBJ1-1	-	TRBD1	TRBV27	CASIQTGRASEAFF	TGTGCCAGCATCCAGACAGGGCGCGCCTCTGAAGCTTTCTTT
TRBJ1-1	-	-	TRBV5-1	CASSPVGANTEAFF	TGCGCCAGCAGCCCGGTGGGGGCCAACACTGAAGCTTTCTTT
TRBJ1-5	-	-	TRBV7-8	CASSPGRVSRNQPQHF	TGTGCCAGCAGCCCGGGACGTGTTAGTCGGAATCAGCCCCAGCATTTT
TRBJ1-3	-	TRBD1	TRBV7-2	CASSGRTGKDSGNTIYF	TGTGCCAGCAGCGGTCGGACAGGGAAAGACTCTGGAAACACCATATATTTT
TRBJ2-2	-	-	TRBV7-2	CASSLWAGNTGELFF	TGTGCCAGCAGCTTATGGGCAGGGAACACCGGGGAGCTGTTTTTT
TRBJ2-3	-	TRBD2	TRBV4-2	CASSQELASTDTQYF	TGTGCCAGCAGCCAAGAACTAGCGAGCACAGATACGCAGTATTTT
TRBJ2-6	-	-	TRBV19	CASSIDPSYLTF	TGTGCCAGTAGTATCGATCCGTCCTACCTGACTTTC
TRBJ2-2	-	TRBD1	TRBV18	CASSPRGQGATGELFF	TGTGCCAGCTCACCCCGAGGACAGGGGGCAACCGGGGAGCTGTTTTTT
TRBJ2-1	-	-	TRBV19	CATRGAAPTLRLYNEQFF	TGTGCCACAAGAGGGGCGGCCCCAACTTTAAGGCTCTACAATGAGCAGTTCTTC
TRBJ2-1	-	-	TRBV19	CASSMVRGPLNEQFF	TGTGCCAGTAGTATGGTCAGGGGCCCCCTCAATGAGCAGTTCTTC
TRBJ2-5	-	TRBD1	TRBV6-6	CASSSGGEQETQYF	TGTGCCAGCAGTTCAGGGGGCGAACAGGAGACCCAGTACTTC
TRBJ2-4	-	-	TRBV7-2	CASSLRGVAKNIQYF	TGTGCCAGCAGCTTGAGGGGGGTGGCCAAAAACATTCAGTACTTC
TRBJ1-3	few	-	TRBV7-2	CASGSNPGFSGNTIYF	TGTGCCAGCGGATCGAATCCGGGATTCTCTGGAAACACCATATATTTT
TRBJ2-5	-	TRBD2	TRBV7-9	CASSLGRTSGAGETQYF	TGTGCCAGCAGCTTAGGGCGGACTAGCGGGGCGGGTGAGACCCAGTACTTC
TRBJ2-7	-	TRBD1	TRBV29-1	CSVEGQGVDEQYF	TGCAGCGTAGAGGGACAGGGGGTGGACGAGCAGTACTTC
TRBJ2-4	-	-	TRBV19	CASSRVDTGSMYF	TGTGCCAGTAGTAGGGTGGACACGGGTTCGATGTACTTC
TRBJ1-1	-	TRBD1	TRBV5-1	CASSPTGTVNTEAFF	TGCGCCAGCAGCCCTACCGGGACAGTGAACACTGAAGCTTTCTTT
TRBJ1-2	-	-	TRBV7-2	CASSLNGGQNQEGYTF	TGTGCCAGCAGCTTGAACGGGGGCCAGAACCAGGAAGGCTACACCTTC